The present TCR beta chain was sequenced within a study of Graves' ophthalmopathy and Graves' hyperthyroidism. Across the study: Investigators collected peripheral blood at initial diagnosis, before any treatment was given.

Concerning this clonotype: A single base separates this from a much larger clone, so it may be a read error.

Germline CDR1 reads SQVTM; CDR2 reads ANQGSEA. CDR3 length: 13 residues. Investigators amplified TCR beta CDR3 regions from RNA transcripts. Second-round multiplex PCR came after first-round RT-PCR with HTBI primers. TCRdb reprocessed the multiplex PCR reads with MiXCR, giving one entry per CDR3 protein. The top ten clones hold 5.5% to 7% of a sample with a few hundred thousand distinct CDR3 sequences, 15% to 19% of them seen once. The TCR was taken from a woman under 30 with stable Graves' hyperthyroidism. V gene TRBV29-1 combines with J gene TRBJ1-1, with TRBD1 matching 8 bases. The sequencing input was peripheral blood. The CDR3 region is CSGRQGMNTEAVF. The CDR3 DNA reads TGCAGCGGGAGACAGGGGATGAACACTGAAGCTGTCTTT.